Listed below are T cell receptor beta chains from one sample, sequenced in a study of cytomegalovirus exposure and HLA in healthy donors. Data came from immunoSEQ multiplex PCR; TCRdb stores just in-frame clones and leaves some out. The data show under 250,000 clones, roughly four fifths seen once. Sequenced input: PBMCs. The receptors were gathered from a man between 25 and 39 years old in good health and CMV-seronegative. CDR3s include the opening cysteine and the closing phenylalanine or tryptophan. Fields, in order: CDR3 DNA, CDR3 protein, clone size, V gene, J gene, D gene. The D gene is left open where the match is weak. Only some rows state a clone size, as once, few, many or a class for expanded clones.

CDR3 DNA: TGTGCCAGCAGTTACGGGCCGTACCAGCCCCAGCATTTT
CDR3 protein: CASSYGPYQPQHF
clone size: NA
V gene: TRBV6-5
J gene: TRBJ1-5
D gene: NA

CDR3 DNA: TGTGCCAGCAGCTTGGGACTAGCGGGTTACGAGCAGTACTTC
CDR3 protein: CASSLGLAGYEQYF
clone size: NA
V gene: TRBV11-2
J gene: TRBJ2-7
D gene: TRBD2

CDR3 DNA: TGTGCCAGCTCACCACGATTAGCGGGAAGCCACGAGCAGTACTTC
CDR3 protein: CASSPRLAGSHEQYF
clone size: NA
V gene: TRBV18
J gene: TRBJ2-7
D gene: TRBD2

CDR3 DNA: TGTGCCAGTAGTATTTCGTGGCATACGGGCACCGGGGAGCTGTTTTTT
CDR3 protein: CASSISWHTGTGELFF
clone size: NA
V gene: TRBV19
J gene: TRBJ2-2
D gene: NA

CDR3 DNA: TGCAGCGTTCATCTGACCCAGGGGAGCGGGGAGCTGTTTTTT
CDR3 protein: CSVHLTQGSGELFF
clone size: NA
V gene: TRBV29-1
J gene: TRBJ2-2
D gene: NA

CDR3 DNA: TGTGCCAGCAAGGGGGTACCCTACGAGCAGTACTTC
CDR3 protein: CASKGVPYEQYF
clone size: NA
V gene: TRBV28
J gene: TRBJ2-7
D gene: NA

CDR3 DNA: TGTGCCAGCAGACAGGCTGTGGCCGACACCGGGGAGCTGTTTTTT
CDR3 protein: CASRQAVADTGELFF
clone size: NA
V gene: TRBV7-9
J gene: TRBJ2-2
D gene: NA

CDR3 DNA: TGCGCCAGCAGCATGACAGGGACCTTAAGTGGCTACACCTTC
CDR3 protein: CASSMTGTLSGYTF
clone size: once
V gene: TRBV5-1
J gene: TRBJ1-2
D gene: TRBD1

CDR3 DNA: TGTGCCATCACTATTGGCGGGAGCGGGTTGTCAAGAGATACGCAGTATTTT
CDR3 protein: CAITIGGSGLSRDTQYF
clone size: NA
V gene: TRBV10-3
J gene: TRBJ2-3
D gene: TRBD2

CDR3 DNA: TGTGCCAGCATCTTGGAGGGGACAGGGGGCCATGAGCAGTTCTTC
CDR3 protein: CASILEGTGGHEQFF
clone size: few
V gene: TRBV6-1
J gene: TRBJ2-1
D gene: TRBD1

CDR3 DNA: TGCGCCAGCAGCTTTACGGTCGGGGATCTAGCGGGAGATGAGCAGTACTTC
CDR3 protein: CASSFTVGDLAGDEQYF
clone size: NA
V gene: TRBV5-1
J gene: TRBJ2-7
D gene: TRBD2

CDR3 DNA: TGTGCCAGCAGTTTTAGTCCACGTACAGCTCGGGAGCAGTACTTC
CDR3 protein: CASSFSPRTAREQYF
clone size: NA
V gene: TRBV28
J gene: TRBJ2-7
D gene: NA

CDR3 DNA: TGTGCCAGCAGTCCGCAGGGGGGACCCTCCAACTCCTACGAGCAGTACTTC
CDR3 protein: CASSPQGGPSNSYEQYF
clone size: NA
V gene: TRBV28
J gene: TRBJ2-7
D gene: NA